The 28 T cell receptor beta chains in this list originate from one sample, sequenced in a study of blood T cell repertoires in COVID-19. Assay: immunoSEQ multiplex PCR; the TCRdb copy retains only in-frame clones and omits some. The sample lists 360,000 or so clones, about four fifths seen once, with approximately 4.7% in the top ten. Specimen: PBMCs or T cells enriched from blood (not recorded which). The receptor source for this set is a woman between 50 and 59 years old who had recovered from COVID-19.

This chain's CDR3 is CASSQEWAQPAGELFF. CDR3 DNA sequence: TGTGCCAGCAGCCAAGAGTGGGCCCAGCCCGCCGGGGAGCTGTTTTTT. This chain links TRBV4-2 with TRBJ2-2; D not certain. The CDR3 runs 16 residues. V lost 0 bases to trimming and J lost 6 bases, with 14 bases between them. Germline V gene lookup returns CDR1 LGHNA and CDR2 YNFKEQ.

This chain uses TRBV27 with TRBJ2-7, with a tentative D call TRBD2 (5 bases). CDR3 size: 16 residues. Germline V CDR1 and CDR2: MNHEY, SMNVEV (reference sequence). V lost 3 bases, J lost 1 base, and 16 bases lay in between. The CDR3 DNA reads TGTGCCAGCAGTTTGAGGGCCGGGCTTCCATCCTACGAGCAGTACTTC. Encoded protein: CASSLRAGLPSYEQYF.

DNA for the CDR3: TGCGCCAGCAGCCAAGGTTCCTCCTATGGCTACACCTTC. It encodes CASSQGSSYGYTF. This chain links TRBV4-1 with TRBJ1-2; D not resolved. Germline assignment: CDR1 MGHRA and CDR2 YSYEKL. Trimming removed 1 base at V and 4 bases at J, with 7 bases between. This CDR3 is 13 amino acids long.

The chain joins TRBV4-1 to TRBJ2-3; 7 nucleotides align to TRBD1. CDR1 and CDR2 (germline): MGHRA, YSYEKL. The V and J ends lost 5 bases and 7 bases, in that order; junction bases with no gene match: 15. This CDR3 has 16 amino acids. The CDR3 nucleotides read TGCGCCAGCAGCGAAACCGGGACAGAGAAAAGAAATACGCAGTATTTT. This sequence encodes CASSETGTEKRNTQYF.

This rearrangement joins TRBV10-3 to TRBJ1-5, with D possibly matching TRBD1 (5 bases). The germline V and J ends were trimmed by 6 bases and 5 bases, with 14 bases remaining between them. The CDR3 sequence is 14 residues long. Germline V gene lookup returns CDR1 ENHRY and CDR2 SYGVKD. CDR3 coding DNA: TGTGCCATCAGAGGAGGGACTTCCGATCAGCCCCAGCATTTT. As protein: CAIRGGTSDQPQHF.

This chain connects TRBV7-9 to TRBJ1-1, with 7 bases lining up with TRBD1. The length of the CDR3 is 18 residues. Losses at the gene ends were 6 bases for V and 0 bases for J; bases not matched to a gene: 16. The germline CDR1 and CDR2 sequences are SEHNR and FQNEAQ (reference sequence). In DNA form, the CDR3 reads TGTGCCAGCAGACGCCCTACAGGGGACAACTTAATGAACACTGAAGCTTTCTTT. It is translated as CASRRPTGDNLMNTEAFF.

V is TRBV2 and J is TRBJ2-1; D may be TRBD1 (5 bases). The CDR3 length is 14 residues. V was shortened by 3 bases and J by 9 bases, with 15 bases between the two germline ends. Germline CDR1 is SNHLY and CDR2 is FYNNEI. Written as DNA, the CDR3 is TGTGCCAGCAGTGATTCCAGGGTGGTTAGTGAGCAGTTCTTC. As protein: CASSDSRVVSEQFF.

The chain links TRBV7-2 to TRBJ1-6; TRBD1 is a possible D gene (6 bases). The ends were cut back, 0 bases at V and 7 bases at J, with 13 bases in the middle. In germline, CDR1 is SGHTA, CDR2 FQGNSA. The length of the CDR3 is 16 residues. The CDR3 loop is CASSLAVTGANSPLHF. Here the CDR3 DNA reads TGTGCCAGCAGCTTAGCGGTGACAGGAGCAAATTCACCCCTCCACTTT.

The chain has TRBV18 and TRBJ2-5; a possible D gene is TRBD2 (5 bases). CDR1 is KGHSH, CDR2 LQKENI, per germline. V dropped 3 bases and J dropped 5 bases, with 10 bases sitting between them. The CDR3 has 13 residues. The CDR3 here is CASSPGVRETQYF. The CDR3 coding sequence is TGTGCCAGCTCACCCGGGGTTCGGGAGACCCAGTACTTC.

There are a few counts of this clone. The chain couples TRBV7-2 to TRBJ1-3; TRBD1 is a possible D gene (5 bases). V lost 4 bases to trimming and J lost 0 bases, with 13 bases between them. The CDR3 covers 16 residues. Looked up from germline, CDR1 is SGHTA and CDR2 is FQGNSA. In nucleotides, the CDR3 is TGTGCCAGCAGCTCGGGACTGACCCTCTCTGGAAACACCATATATTTT. This translates into CASSSGLTLSGNTIYF.

V gene TRBV29-1 combines with J gene TRBJ2-7, with 8 bases identical to TRBD1. With V trimmed by 2 bases and J by 5 bases, 8 bases remained unmatched. Germline CDR1 reads SQVTM; CDR2 reads ANQGSEA. This CDR3 spans 14 amino acids. CDR3 sequence (DNA): TGCAGCGTTGAAAGGAGGACAGGGCACCACGAGCAGTACTTC. Its translation: CSVERRTGHHEQYF.

There are a few counts of this clone. The V call is TRBV6-2 or TRBV6-3, the J call TRBJ1-3; tentatively, D is TRBD1 (5 bases). The germline V gene encodes CDR1 MNHEY and CDR2 SVGEGT. V gave up 0 bases and J gave up 0 bases, with 9 bases separating them. The CDR3 extends over 16 amino acids. CDR3 coding DNA: TGTGCCAGCAGTTACTCGTCGGGGGTCTCTGGAAACACCATATATTTT. Protein: CASSYSSGVSGNTIYF.

Concerning this clone: This specimen includes other DNA sequences encoding the same CDR3. The chain is built from TRBV28 and TRBJ1-2; 9 bases align to TRBD1. Germline loops: CDR1 MDHEN, CDR2 SYDVKM. This CDR3 spans 14 amino acids. V lost 6 bases, J lost 4 bases, and 6 bases stayed unmatched. The CDR3 sequence: CASRAGTGPYGYTF. CDR3 DNA sequence: TGTGCCAGCAGGGCGGGGACAGGGCCCTATGGCTACACCTTC.

This chain joins TRBV7-3 and TRBJ1-1, with TRBD1 matching over 8 bases. V shed 0 bases, J shed 8 bases, and the junction held 2 bases outside the gene matches. The CDR3 sequence is 13 residues long. Germline V gives CDR1 SGHTA, CDR2 FQGTGA. DNA for the CDR3: TGTGCCAGCAGCTTAACATCAGGGGGCGAAGCTTTCTTT. It encodes CASSLTSGGEAFF.

This sequence joins TRBV9 and TRBJ1-3; D ambiguous. Trimming cost V 0 bases and J 0 bases, with 10 bases left between them. The CDR3 contains 16 residues. Looked up from germline, CDR1 is SGDLS and CDR2 is YYNGEE. The CDR3 region is CASSVGNRPSGNTIYF. CDR3 DNA: TGTGCCAGCAGCGTAGGCAACAGACCCTCTGGAAACACCATATATTTT.

The V and J genes are TRBV5-1 and TRBJ1-6, with 7 nucleotides matching TRBD1. V dropped 4 bases and J dropped 4; count of bases not matched to a gene: 5. This CDR3 spans 15 amino acids. Germline CDR1 is SGHRS and CDR2 is YFSETQ. The CDR3 reads CASSRDSGYNSPLHF. In nucleotides, the CDR3 is TGCGCCAGCAGCCGGGACAGTGGATATAATTCACCCCTCCACTTT.

Note on this clone: Other DNA sequences in this sample translate to the same CDR3. The chain uses TRBV9 and TRBJ1-4; weak D call: TRBD1 (6 bases). The CDR3 is 15 residues long. Germline V lookup: CDR1 SGDLS, CDR2 YYNGEE. Trimming stripped 3 bases from V and 1 base from J, with 10 bases between. DNA of the CDR3: TGTGCCAGCAGCGCGTTACAGGGAACTAATGAAAAACTGTTTTTT. It encodes CASSALQGTNEKLFF.

CDR3 nucleotide sequence: TGTGCCTGGAGTCGGGGGAGTGGCACAGATACGCAGTATTTT. This encodes CAWSRGSGTDTQYF. The chain has TRBV30 and TRBJ2-3, with D maybe TRBD2 (6 bases). The CDR3 sequence is 14 residues long. V lost 2 bases to trimming and J lost 1 base, with 10 bases between them. Germline V lookup: CDR1 GTSNPN, CDR2 SVGIG (reference sequence).

The V gene is TRBV5-1, the J gene TRBJ1-2, with unresolved D. The V end lost 0 bases, the J end lost 6 bases, and 9 bases lay between the germline ends. CDR3 length: 13 amino acids. CDR1 and CDR2 from the germline V gene are SGHRS and YFSETQ. The CDR3 here is CASSLGGPDGYTF. CDR3 in DNA: TGCGCCAGCAGCTTGGGCGGGCCCGATGGCTACACCTTC. Supplemented by reference TRBV5-1 and TRBJ1-2, the full variable domain reads KAGVTQTPRYLIKTRGQQVTLSCSPISGHRSVSWYQQTPGQGLQFLFEYFSETQRNKGNFPGRFSGRQFSNSRSEMNVSTLELGDSALYLCASSLGGPDGYTFGSGTRLTVV.

The chain employs TRBV6-1 and TRBJ2-5, with D possibly matching TRBD2 (6 bases). There are 15 residues in the CDR3. Germline V CDR1 and CDR2: MNHNS, SASEGT. Trimming pared 2 bases from V and 1 base from J, leaving 11 bases between. CDR3 bases: TGTGCCAGCAGTGAAATGGGGGGAGGCCAAGAGACCCAGTACTTC. It specifies CASSEMGGGQETQYF.

This chain uses TRBV7-9 with TRBJ1-1, with 9 bases aligning to TRBD1. With V trimmed by 1 base and J by 2 bases, 2 bases remained unmatched. Germline CDR1 is SEHNR and CDR2 is FQNEAQ (reference sequence). The CDR3 extends over 15 amino acids. The CDR3 nucleotides read TGTGCCAGCAGCTTAGGACAGGGGGTTAACACTGAAGCTTTCTTT. Translation: CASSLGQGVNTEAFF.

The chain couples TRBV6-5 to TRBJ1-3; no firm D call. V lost 6 bases and J 0 bases, leaving 12 bases between the germline ends. The CDR3 length is 15 residues. CDR1 MNHEY and CDR2 SVGAGI come from the germline V gene. CDR3 coding DNA: TGTGCCAGCAGACCTACCTTGGTCTCTGGAAACACCATATATTTT. Its protein product is CASRPTLVSGNTIYF.

The chain has TRBV9 and TRBJ2-5; weak D call: TRBD1 (5 bases). The CDR3 totals 12 residues. Deletions cut 7 bases from V and 5 bases from J, with 12 bases between. The germline V gene has CDR1 SGDLS and CDR2 YYNGEE. CDR3 DNA sequence: TGTGCCAGCTCTACGTCAGGGGAGACCCAGTACTTC. It specifies CASSTSGETQYF.

This clone has more than one count but fewer than ten. This chain links TRBV12-2 with TRBJ2-5; TRBD2 is taken as the D call from the table, unchecked against the DNA. TRBV12-2 is assigned pseudogene status. The CDR3 totals 19 residues. The CDR3: CASRPKSTPSGICEETQYF. Written as DNA, the CDR3 is TGTGCAAGTCGCCCAAAAAGCACCCCTAGCGGGATCTGTGAAGAGACCCAGTACTTC.

V gene TRBV3-1 (or the pseudogene TRBV3-2) combines with J gene TRBJ1-2; no clear D gene. The germline gives CDR1 LGHDT, CDR2 YNNKEL (reference sequence). V gave up 0 bases and J gave up 12 bases, with 14 bases separating them. The CDR3 contains 13 residues. In nucleotides, the CDR3 is TGTGCCAGCAGCCAAGATCCAGGCCGTCTCAACACCTTC. This encodes CASSQDPGRLNTF.

The rearrangement uses TRBV4-2 and TRBJ1-5; no reliable D call. Germline CDR1 reads LGHNA; CDR2 reads YNFKEQ. With 0 bases removed from V and 6 bases from J, the gap between germline ends came to 9 bases. The length of the CDR3 is 14 residues. CDR3 loop: CASSQDSRSQPQHF. The CDR3 bases are TGTGCCAGCAGCCAAGATAGCAGAAGTCAGCCCCAGCATTTT.

There are a few counts of this clone. The chain carries TRBV30 and TRBJ1-4, with 8 bases that match TRBD1. The CDR3 consists of 16 residues. The V segment lost 1 base and the J segment 6 bases; nucleotides outside the gene matches: 10. Germline CDR1 and CDR2: GTSNPN and SVGIG (reference sequence). The CDR3 is CAWSESRGQADEKLFF. CDR3 DNA: TGTGCCTGGAGTGAATCCCGGGGACAGGCGGATGAAAAACTGTTTTTT.

V usage is TRBV14 and J usage is TRBJ1-4; TRBD1 matches at 8 bases. The CDR3 contains 17 residues. Per the germline V gene, CDR1 is SGHDN and CDR2 is FVKESK. V trimming: 0 bases; J trimming: 4 bases; junction bases outside the gene matches: 7. The CDR3 DNA sequence: TGTGCCAGCAGCCAAGATGTCAGGACAGGGATTAATGAAAAACTGTTTTTT. This sequence encodes CASSQDVRTGINEKLFF.